This TCR beta chain was sequenced during a study of shared clonotypes between healthy human individuals. Study-wide points: Some naive CD4 clonotypes, around 5%, turned up in common across four donors. Naive subsets usually exceeded memory subsets in estimated richness.

The germline CDR1 and CDR2 sequences are KGHSH and LQKENI. This CDR3 contains 15 residues. J lost 7 bases, V lost 6 bases, and 9 bases had no gene match. Those who donated were healthy HIV-negative adults, with no recent acute infections or vaccinations reported. Of note for this clone: Its antigen is currently unknown.

At deep level, the assay was performed. Clones were sequenced by immunoSEQ multiplex PCR, and TCRdb holds only the in-frame ones, with some missing. This sample has a few million clones; roughly 93% occur once, and the top ten carry 0.39%. The source material was naive CD4+ T cells from PBMCs. Subset given: CD45RA+ positively selected. The TCR comes from a man between 18 and 29 years old in good health. Some clones in this sample may be carry-over from other donors' samples. The chain is built from TRBV18 and TRBJ1-4, with TRBD1 matching 9 bases. The CDR3 region is CASSPGTGRIEKLFF. The CDR3 DNA follows: TGTGCCAGCTCCCCCGGGACAGGGAGGATTGAAAAACTGTTTTTT.